A selection of T cell receptor beta chains follows, all from one sample in a study of response to subunit inactivated influenza vaccine. TCRdb itself ran the RT-PCR reads through MiXCR, one entry per CDR3 protein. The repertoire consists of roughly 170,000 distinct CDR3 sequences, with roughly 8.7% occurring once and the leading ten covering about 11%. The sequencing used non-naive T cells sorted from PBMCs, collected on the day of vaccination. These receptors all stem from a man in his fifties who received an inactivated influenza vaccine. Each CDR3 is given with its conserved first and last residue. The order of the fields is V gene, CDR3 length, D gene, clone size, J gene, CDR3 protein, CDR3 DNA. A D gene is named only where the DNA matches it firmly. Where a row states a size, it is once, few, many or the class of an expanded clone; other rows omit it.

>TRBV2|15|TRBD2|-|TRBJ2-2
CASNKGLANTGELFF
TGTGCCAGCAACAAAGGACTAGCGAACACCGGGGAGCTGTTTTTT
>TRBV27|16|-|few|TRBJ2-3
CASRPPGQDFTDTQYF
TGTGCCAGCAGACCTCCGGGTCAGGACTTCACAGATACGCAGTATTTT
>TRBV20-1|14|TRBD1|few|TRBJ2-7
CSARGGQGAYEQYF
TGCAGTGCTAGGGGTGGTCAGGGGGCATACGAGCAGTACTTC
>TRBV5-5|14|TRBD1|-|TRBJ1-2
CASSPDGTGRGYTF
TGTGCCAGCAGCCCGGACGGGACAGGGCGTGGCTACACCTTC
>TRBV18|15|-|once|TRBJ1-4
CASSPPAGSNEKLFF
TGTGCCAGCTCACCACCTGCAGGCAGTAATGAAAAACTGTTTTTT
>TRBV28|15|TRBD2|few|TRBJ2-1
CASSRTSGVYNEQFF
TGTGCCAGCAGTAGGACTAGCGGGGTATACAATGAGCAGTTCTTC
>TRBV28|16|-|few|TRBJ2-2
CASTHSDRPNTGELFF
TGTGCCAGCACCCACTCCGACCGCCCGAACACCGGGGAGCTGTTTTTT
>TRBV4-2|14|-|few|TRBJ1-5
CASSQAKSNQPQHF
TGTGCCAGCAGCCAAGCTAAGAGCAATCAGCCCCAGCATTTT
>TRBV12-3/TRBV12-4|13|-|many|TRBJ1-1
CASSFKRYTEAFF
TGTGCCAGCAGTTTCAAACGATACACTGAAGCTTTCTTT
>TRBV18|16|TRBD2|-|TRBJ2-2
CASSVSGAINTGELFF
TGTGCCAGCTCAGTCAGCGGGGCAATCAACACCGGGGAGCTGTTTTTT
>TRBV20-1|15|-|few|TRBJ1-1
CSARARESWNTEAFF
TGCAGTGCTAGGGCTAGGGAGTCCTGGAACACTGAAGCTTTCTTT
>TRBV20-1|13|TRBD2|-|TRBJ2-7
CSARVGLAGAQYF
TGCAGTGCTAGAGTTGGGCTAGCGGGGGCGCAGTACTTC
>TRBV6-1|11|-|-|TRBJ2-7
CASTRDHEQYF
TGTGCCAGCACGCGGGATCACGAGCAGTACTTC
>TRBV7-8|19|-|-|TRBJ1-6
CASSFMEPSAQGDNSPLHF
TGTGCCAGCAGCTTTATGGAACCTTCTGCGCAGGGAGATAATTCACCCCTCCACTTT
>TRBV10-3|13|TRBD2|-|TRBJ2-1
CAIKRESHNEQFF
TGTGCCATCAAGCGGGAGTCCCATAATGAGCAGTTCTTC